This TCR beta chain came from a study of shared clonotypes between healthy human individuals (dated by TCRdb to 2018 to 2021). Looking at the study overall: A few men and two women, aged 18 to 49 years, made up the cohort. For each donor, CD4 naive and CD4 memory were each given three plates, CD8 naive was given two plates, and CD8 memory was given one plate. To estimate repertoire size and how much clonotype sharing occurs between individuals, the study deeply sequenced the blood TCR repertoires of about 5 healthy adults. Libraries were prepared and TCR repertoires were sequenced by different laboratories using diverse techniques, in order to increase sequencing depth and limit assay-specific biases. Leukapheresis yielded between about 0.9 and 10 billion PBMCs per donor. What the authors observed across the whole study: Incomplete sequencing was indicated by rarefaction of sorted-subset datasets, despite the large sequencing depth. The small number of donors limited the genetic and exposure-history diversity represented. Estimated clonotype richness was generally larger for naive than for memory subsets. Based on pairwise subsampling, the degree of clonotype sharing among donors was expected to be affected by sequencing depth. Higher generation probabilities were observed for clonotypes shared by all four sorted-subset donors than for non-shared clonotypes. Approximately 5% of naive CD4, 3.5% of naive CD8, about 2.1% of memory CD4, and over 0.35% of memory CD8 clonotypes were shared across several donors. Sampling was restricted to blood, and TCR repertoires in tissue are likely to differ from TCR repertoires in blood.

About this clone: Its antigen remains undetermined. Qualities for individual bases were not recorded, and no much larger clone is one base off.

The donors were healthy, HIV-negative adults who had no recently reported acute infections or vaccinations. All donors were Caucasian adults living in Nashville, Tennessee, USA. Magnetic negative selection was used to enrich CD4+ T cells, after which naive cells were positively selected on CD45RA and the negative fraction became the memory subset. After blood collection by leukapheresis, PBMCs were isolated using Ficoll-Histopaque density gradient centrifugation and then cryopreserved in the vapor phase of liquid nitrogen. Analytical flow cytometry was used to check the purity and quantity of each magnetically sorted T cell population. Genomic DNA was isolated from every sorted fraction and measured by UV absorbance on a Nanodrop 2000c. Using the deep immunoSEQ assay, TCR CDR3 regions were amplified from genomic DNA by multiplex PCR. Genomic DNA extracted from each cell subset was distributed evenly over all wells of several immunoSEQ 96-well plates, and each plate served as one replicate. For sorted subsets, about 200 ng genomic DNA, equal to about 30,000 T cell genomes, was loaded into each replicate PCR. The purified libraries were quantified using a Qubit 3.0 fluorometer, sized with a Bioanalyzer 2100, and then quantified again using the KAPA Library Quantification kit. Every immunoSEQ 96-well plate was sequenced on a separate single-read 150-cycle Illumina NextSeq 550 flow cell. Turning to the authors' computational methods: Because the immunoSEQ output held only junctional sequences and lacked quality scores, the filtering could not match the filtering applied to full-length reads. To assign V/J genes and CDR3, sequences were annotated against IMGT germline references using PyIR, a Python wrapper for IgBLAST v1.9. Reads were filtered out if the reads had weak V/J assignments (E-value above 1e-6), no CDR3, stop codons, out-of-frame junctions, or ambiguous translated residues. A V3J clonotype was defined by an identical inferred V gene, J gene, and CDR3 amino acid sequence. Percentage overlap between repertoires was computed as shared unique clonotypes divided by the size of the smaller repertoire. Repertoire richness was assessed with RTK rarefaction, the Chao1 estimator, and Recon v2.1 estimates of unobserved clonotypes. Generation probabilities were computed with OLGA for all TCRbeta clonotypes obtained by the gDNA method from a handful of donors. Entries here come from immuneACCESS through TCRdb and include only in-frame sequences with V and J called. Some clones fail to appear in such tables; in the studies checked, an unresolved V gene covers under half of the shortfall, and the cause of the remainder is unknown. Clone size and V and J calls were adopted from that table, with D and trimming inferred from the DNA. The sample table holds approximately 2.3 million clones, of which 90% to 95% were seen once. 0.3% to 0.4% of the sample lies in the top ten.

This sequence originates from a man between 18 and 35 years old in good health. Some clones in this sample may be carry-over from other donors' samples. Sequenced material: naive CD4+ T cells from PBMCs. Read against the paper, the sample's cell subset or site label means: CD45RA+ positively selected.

The sequence in DNA is TGTGCCAGCAGCGTAGCACGACTAGCGGATCACAATGAGCAGTTCTTC. Translated, it gives CASSVARLADHNEQFF. The chain is assembled from TRBV9 and TRBJ2-1, and 9 junction bases match TRBD2. V is cut back by 0 bases and J by 5 bases, with 6 bases in the junction unmatched. Including the terminal cysteine and phenylalanine, the CDR3 comprises 16 residues. Kept here is only the CDR3 DNA, which spans 48 bases and is read in frame from base 1. The germline V gene sets CDR1 to SGDLS and CDR2 to YYNGEE.